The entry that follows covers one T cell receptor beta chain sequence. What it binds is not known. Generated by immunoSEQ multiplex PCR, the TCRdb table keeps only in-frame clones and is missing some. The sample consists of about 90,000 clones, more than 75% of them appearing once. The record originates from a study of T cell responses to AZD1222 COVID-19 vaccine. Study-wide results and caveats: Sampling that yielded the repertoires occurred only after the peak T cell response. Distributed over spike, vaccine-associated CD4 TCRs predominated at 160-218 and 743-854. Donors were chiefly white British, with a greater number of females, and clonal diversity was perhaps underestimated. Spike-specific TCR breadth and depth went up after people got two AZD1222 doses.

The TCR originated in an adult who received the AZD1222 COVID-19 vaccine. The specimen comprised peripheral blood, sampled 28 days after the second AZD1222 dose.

Here the CDR3 reads CTSSISVSSYNEQFF. DNA of the CDR3: TGTACATCAAGTATCTCGGTTAGCTCCTACAATGAGCAGTTCTTC. The chain recombines TRBV19 with TRBJ2-1; no clear D gene. Germline CDR1 LNHDA, CDR2 SQIVND (reference sequence). The CDR3 spans 15 residues.